This T cell receptor beta chain was profiled in a study of cytomegalovirus exposure and HLA in healthy donors. Measured with immunoSEQ multiplex PCR; TCRdb has only the in-frame clones, and not every one. The table shows about 82,000 clones, with 90% to 95% occurring only once. General observations from the study: Some public TCRs appeared in many individuals, while most sequences were rare. A later analysis found first-cohort TCR clusters tended to co-occur in the 90 to 150 validation repertoires.

Details on this clone: Antigen specificity is unknown.

The donors were in the roughly 120-subject validation cohort, distinct from the approximately 700-subject first cohort. What was sequenced was PBMCs. The receptor was derived from a man between 18 and 35 years old in good health and CMV-seronegative.

The CDR3 bases are TGTGCCAGCACCCTAGGGGGGGGGTTTAACAATGAGCAGTTCTTC. Translated, it gives CASTLGGGFNNEQFF. V and J are TRBV5-8 and TRBJ2-1, with D possibly TRBD2 on 7 matching bases. V was cut by 6 bases and J by 5 bases, with 18 bases left in between. The germline V gene has CDR1 SGHTS and CDR2 YDEGEE. The CDR3 has 15 residues.